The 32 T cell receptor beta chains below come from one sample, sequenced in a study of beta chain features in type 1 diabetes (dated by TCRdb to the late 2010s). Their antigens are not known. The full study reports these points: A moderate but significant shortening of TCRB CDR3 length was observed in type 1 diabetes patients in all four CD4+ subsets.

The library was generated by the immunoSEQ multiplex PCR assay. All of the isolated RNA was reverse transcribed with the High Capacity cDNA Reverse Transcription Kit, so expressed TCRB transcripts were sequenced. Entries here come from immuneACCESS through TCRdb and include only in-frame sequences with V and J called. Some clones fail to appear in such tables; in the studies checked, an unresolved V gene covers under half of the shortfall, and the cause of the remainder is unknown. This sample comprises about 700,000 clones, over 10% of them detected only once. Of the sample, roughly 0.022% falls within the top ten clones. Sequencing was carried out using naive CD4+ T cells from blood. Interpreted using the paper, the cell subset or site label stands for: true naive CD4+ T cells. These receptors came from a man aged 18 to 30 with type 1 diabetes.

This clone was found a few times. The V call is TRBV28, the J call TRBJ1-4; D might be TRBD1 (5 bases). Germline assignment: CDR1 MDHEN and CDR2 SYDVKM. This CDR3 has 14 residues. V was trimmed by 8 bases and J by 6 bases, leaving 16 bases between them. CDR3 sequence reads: CASQTGTQHEKLFF. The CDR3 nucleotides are TGTGCCAGCCAGACCGGGACTCAGCATGAAAAACTGTTTTTT.

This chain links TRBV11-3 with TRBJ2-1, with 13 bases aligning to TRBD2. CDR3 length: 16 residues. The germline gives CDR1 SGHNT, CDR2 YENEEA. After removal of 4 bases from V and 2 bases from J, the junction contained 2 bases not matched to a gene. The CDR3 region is CASSSGLAGTYNEQFF. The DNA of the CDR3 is TGTGCCAGCAGCTCGGGACTAGCGGGAACCTACAATGAGCAGTTCTTC.

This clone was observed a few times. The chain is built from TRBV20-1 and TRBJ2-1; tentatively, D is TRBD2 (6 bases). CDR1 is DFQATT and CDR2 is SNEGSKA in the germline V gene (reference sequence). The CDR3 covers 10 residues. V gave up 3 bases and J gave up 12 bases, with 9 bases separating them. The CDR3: CSARGTPQFF. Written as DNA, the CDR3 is TGCAGTGCTAGGGGGACTCCGCAGTTCTTC.

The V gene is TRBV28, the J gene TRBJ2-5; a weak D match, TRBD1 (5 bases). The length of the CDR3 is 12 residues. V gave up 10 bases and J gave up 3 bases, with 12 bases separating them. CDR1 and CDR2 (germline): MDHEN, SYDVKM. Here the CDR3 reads CAISIGEETQYF. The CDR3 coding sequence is TGTGCCATCTCAATAGGGGAAGAGACCCAGTACTTC.

CDR3 amino acids: CAISDDRGPYYGYTF. DNA of the CDR3: TGTGCCATCAGTGATGACAGGGGCCCTTACTATGGCTACACCTTC. The chain recombines TRBV10-3 with TRBJ1-2; TRBD1 agrees at 8 bases. The V segment lost 3 bases and the J segment 3 bases; nucleotides outside the gene matches: 6. Per the germline V gene, CDR1 is ENHRY and CDR2 is SYGVKD. The CDR3 runs to 15 residues.

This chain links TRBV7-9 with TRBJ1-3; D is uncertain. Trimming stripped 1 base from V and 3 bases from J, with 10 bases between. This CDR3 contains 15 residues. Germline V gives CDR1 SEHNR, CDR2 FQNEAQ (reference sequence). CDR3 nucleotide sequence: TGTGCCAGCAGCTTAGGGACCCACCTTGGAAACACCATATATTTT. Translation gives CASSLGTHLGNTIYF.

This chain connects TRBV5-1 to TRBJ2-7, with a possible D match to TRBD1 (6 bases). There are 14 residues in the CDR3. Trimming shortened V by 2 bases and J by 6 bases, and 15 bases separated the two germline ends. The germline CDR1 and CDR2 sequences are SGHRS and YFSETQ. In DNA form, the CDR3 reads TGCGCCAGCAGCTTAATACAGGGAAAAGGCGAGCAGTACTTC. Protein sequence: CASSLIQGKGEQYF.

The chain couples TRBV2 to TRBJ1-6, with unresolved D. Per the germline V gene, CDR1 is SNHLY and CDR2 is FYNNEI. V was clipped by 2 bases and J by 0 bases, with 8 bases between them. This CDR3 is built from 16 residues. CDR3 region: CASSELGSSYNSPLHF. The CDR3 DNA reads TGTGCCAGCAGTGAACTGGGGAGCTCCTATAATTCACCCCTCCACTTT.

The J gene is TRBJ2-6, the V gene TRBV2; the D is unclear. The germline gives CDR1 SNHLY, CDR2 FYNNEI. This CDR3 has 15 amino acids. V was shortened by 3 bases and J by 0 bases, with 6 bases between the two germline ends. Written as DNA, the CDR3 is TGTGCCAGCAGTGAGAGGAGCTCTGGGGCCAACGTCCTGACTTTC. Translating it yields CASSERSSGANVLTF.

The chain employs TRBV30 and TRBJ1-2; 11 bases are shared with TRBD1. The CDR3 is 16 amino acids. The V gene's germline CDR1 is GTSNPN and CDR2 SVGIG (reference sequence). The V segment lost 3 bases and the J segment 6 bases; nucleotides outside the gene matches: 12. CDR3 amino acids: CAWRNLRDRGINGYTF. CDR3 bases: TGTGCCTGGAGGAACCTCAGGGACAGGGGGATCAATGGCTACACCTTC.

The CDR3 DNA reads as TGTGCCAGTAGTACAGGGGGCTCCCGCCCTTATGGCTACACCTTC. Amino acid sequence: CASSTGGSRPYGYTF. This chain uses TRBV19 with TRBJ1-2; 8 positions agree with TRBD1. The CDR3 runs 15 residues. Germline V lookup: CDR1 LNHDA, CDR2 SQIVND (reference sequence). The ends lost 4 bases at V and 5 bases at J; junction bases unmatched: 9.

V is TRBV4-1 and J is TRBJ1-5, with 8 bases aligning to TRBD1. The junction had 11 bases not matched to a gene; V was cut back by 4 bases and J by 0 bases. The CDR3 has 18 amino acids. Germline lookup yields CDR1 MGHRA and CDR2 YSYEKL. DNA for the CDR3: TGCGCCAGCAGCCCGGACAGGGAGAGCTCCTATAGCAATCAGCCCCAGCATTTT. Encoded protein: CASSPDRESSYSNQPQHF.

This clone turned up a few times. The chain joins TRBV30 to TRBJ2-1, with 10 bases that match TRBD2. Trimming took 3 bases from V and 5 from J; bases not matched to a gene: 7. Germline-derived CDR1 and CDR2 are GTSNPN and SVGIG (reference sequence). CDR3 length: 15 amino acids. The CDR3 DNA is TGTGCCTGGAGCCCCGGGACTAGCGTTAACAATGAGCAGTTCTTC. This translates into CAWSPGTSVNNEQFF.

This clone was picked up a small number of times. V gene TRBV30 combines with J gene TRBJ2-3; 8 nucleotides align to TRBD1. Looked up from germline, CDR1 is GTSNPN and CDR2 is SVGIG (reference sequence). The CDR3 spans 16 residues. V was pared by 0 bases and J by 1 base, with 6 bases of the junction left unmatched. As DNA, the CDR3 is TGTGCCTGGAGTGTACTTACAGGGGGACGCACAGATACGCAGTATTTT. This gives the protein CAWSVLTGGRTDTQYF.

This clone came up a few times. CDR3 protein: CATSRDRGGLGNQPQHF. Written as DNA, the CDR3 is TGTGCCACCAGCAGAGACAGGGGAGGTTTGGGCAATCAGCCCCAGCATTTT. The V call is TRBV15, the J call TRBJ1-5, with D possibly matching TRBD1 (6 bases). The ends were cut back, 0 bases at V and 2 bases at J, with 14 bases in the middle. The CDR3 contains 17 residues. CDR1 is LNHNV and CDR2 is YYDKDF in the germline V gene (reference sequence).

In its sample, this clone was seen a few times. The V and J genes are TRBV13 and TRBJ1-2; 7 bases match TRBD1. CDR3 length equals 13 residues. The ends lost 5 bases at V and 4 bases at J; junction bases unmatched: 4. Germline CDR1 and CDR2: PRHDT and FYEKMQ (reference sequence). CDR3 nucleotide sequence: TGTGCCAGCAGCCTGGGACAGACCTATGGCTACACCTTC. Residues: CASSLGQTYGYTF.

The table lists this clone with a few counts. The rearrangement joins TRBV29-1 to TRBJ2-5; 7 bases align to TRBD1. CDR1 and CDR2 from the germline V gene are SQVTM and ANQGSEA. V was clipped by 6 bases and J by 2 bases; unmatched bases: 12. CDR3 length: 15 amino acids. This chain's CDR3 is CSVGHILRGQETQYF. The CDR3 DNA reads TGCAGCGTCGGCCACATTCTCAGGGGGCAAGAGACCCAGTACTTC.

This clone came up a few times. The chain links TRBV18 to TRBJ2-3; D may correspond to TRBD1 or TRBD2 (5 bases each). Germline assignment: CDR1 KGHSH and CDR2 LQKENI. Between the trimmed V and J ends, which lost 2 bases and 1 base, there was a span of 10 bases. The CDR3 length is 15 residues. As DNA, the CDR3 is TGTGCCAGCTCACCAGGGAGAGGGGGCACAGATACGCAGTATTTT. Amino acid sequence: CASSPGRGGTDTQYF.

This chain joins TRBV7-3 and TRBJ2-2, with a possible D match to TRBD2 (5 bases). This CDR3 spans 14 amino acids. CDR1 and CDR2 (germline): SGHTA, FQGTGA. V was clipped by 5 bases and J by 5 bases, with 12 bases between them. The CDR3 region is CASSAPPGTGELFF. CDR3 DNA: TGTGCCAGCAGCGCCCCCCCGGGAACCGGGGAGCTGTTTTTT. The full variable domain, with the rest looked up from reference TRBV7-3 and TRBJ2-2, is GAGVSQTPSNKVTEKGKYVELRCDPISGHTALYWYRQSLGQGPEFLIYFQGTGAADDSGLPNDRFFAVRPEGSVSTLKIQRTERGDSAVYLCASSAPPGTGELFFGEGSRLTVL.

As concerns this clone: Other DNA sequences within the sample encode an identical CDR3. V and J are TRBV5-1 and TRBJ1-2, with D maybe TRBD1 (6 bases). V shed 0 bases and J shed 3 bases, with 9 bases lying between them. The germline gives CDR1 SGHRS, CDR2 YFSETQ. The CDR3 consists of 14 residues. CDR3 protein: CASSLDREDYGYTF. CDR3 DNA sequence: TGCGCCAGCAGCTTGGACAGGGAAGACTATGGCTACACCTTC. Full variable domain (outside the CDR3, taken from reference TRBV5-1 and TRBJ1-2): KAGVTQTPRYLIKTRGQQVTLSCSPISGHRSVSWYQQTPGQGLQFLFEYFSETQRNKGNFPGRFSGRQFSNSRSEMNVSTLELGDSALYLCASSLDREDYGYTFGSGTRLTVV.

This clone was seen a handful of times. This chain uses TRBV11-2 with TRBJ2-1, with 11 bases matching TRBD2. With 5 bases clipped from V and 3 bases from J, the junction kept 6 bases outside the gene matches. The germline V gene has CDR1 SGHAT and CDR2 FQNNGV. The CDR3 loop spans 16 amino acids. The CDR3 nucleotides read TGTGCCAGCAGCCTAGGCGGGACTAGCGGCTACAATGAGCAGTTCTTC. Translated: CASSLGGTSGYNEQFF.

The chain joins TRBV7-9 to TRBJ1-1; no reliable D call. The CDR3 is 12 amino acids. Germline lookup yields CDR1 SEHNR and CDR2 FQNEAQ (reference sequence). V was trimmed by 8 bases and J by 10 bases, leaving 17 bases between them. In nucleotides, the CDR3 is TGTGCCAGCTCTCGAGGGTTCGAGAGAGCTTTCTTT. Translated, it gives CASSRGFERAFF.

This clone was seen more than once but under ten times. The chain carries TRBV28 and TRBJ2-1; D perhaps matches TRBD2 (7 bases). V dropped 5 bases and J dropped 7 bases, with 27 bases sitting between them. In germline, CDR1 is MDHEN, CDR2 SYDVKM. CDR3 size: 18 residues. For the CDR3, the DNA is TGTGCCAGCAGTCTCCCGGAGGGCGGGGGCCCTTTGGGGAATGAGCAGTTCTTC. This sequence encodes CASSLPEGGGPLGNEQFF.

The CDR3 nucleotides read TGTGCCAGCAGCGATAGACGGGAATATGGCTACACCTTC. This gives the protein CASSDRREYGYTF. V usage is TRBV6-1 and J usage is TRBJ1-2; D is ambiguous. The CDR3 contains 13 residues. V was pared by 6 bases and J by 5 bases, with 13 bases between. Germline CDR1 MNHNS, CDR2 SASEGT.

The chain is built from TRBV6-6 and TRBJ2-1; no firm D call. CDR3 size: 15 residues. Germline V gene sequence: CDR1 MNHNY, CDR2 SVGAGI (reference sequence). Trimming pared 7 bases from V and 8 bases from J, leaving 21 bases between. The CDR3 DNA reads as TGTGCCAGCACCCCAGGCACTAAGGAGCGCGATGAGCAGTTCTTC. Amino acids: CASTPGTKERDEQFF.

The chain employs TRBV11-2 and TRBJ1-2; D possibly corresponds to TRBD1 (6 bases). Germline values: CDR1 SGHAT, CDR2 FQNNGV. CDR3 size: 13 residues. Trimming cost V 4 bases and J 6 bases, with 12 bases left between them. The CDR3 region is CASSYRAGDGYTF. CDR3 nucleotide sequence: TGTGCCAGCAGCTACCGGGCAGGGGATGGCTACACCTTC.

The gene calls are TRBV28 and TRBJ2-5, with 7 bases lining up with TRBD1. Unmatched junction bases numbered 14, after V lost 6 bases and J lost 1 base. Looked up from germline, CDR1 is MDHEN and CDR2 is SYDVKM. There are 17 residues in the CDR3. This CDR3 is CASSQPALGQIQETQYF. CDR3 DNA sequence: TGTGCCAGCAGCCAACCCGCATTGGGACAGATCCAAGAGACCCAGTACTTC.

The CDR3 spells CASAQSGDTEAFF. CDR3 in DNA: TGTGCCAGCGCTCAAAGCGGGGACACTGAAGCTTTCTTT. This chain connects TRBV9 to TRBJ1-1; no firm D call. The V and J ends lost 7 bases and 3 bases respectively, with 13 bases between them. This CDR3 spans 13 amino acids. Germline lookup yields CDR1 SGDLS and CDR2 YYNGEE.

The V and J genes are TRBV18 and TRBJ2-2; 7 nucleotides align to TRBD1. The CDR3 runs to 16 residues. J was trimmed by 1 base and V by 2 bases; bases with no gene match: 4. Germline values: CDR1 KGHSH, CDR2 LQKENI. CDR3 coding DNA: TGTGCCAGCTCACCAGTAGGGACAGTGAACACCGGGGAGCTGTTTTTT. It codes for CASSPVGTVNTGELFF.

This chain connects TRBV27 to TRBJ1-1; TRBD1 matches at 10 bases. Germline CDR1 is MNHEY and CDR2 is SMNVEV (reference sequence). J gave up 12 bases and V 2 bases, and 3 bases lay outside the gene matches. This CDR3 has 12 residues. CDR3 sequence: CASSLGTGVTFF. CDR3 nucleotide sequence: TGTGCCAGCAGTTTAGGGACAGGGGTGACTTTCTTT.

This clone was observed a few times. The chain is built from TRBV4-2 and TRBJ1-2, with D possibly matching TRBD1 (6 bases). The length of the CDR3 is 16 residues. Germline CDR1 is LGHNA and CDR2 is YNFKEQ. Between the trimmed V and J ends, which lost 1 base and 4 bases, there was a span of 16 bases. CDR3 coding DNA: TGTGCCAGCAGCCAAGGGGTTGGACAGCAGTTCTATGGCTACACCTTC. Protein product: CASSQGVGQQFYGYTF.

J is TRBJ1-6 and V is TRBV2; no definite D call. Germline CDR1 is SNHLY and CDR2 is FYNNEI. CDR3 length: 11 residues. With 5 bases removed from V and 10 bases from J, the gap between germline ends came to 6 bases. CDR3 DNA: TGTGCCAGCAGTTTGGAATCACCCCTCCACTTT. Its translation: CASSLESPLHF.